These T cell receptor beta chains were read from a single sample in a study of T cells in Graves' hyperthyroidism and ophthalmopathy. TCRdb reprocessed the multiplex PCR reads via MiXCR and lists one record per CDR3 protein. The sample lists about 300,000 distinct CDR3 sequences; around a fifth were seen once. The sequencing input was blood. The receptors come from a man aged 45-65 years with Graves' ophthalmopathy. CDR3s include the opening cysteine and the closing phenylalanine or tryptophan. Each record gives: CDR3 DNA, CDR3 protein, J gene, clone size, V gene, D gene. D genes are given only for firm matches. Size values are once, few and many counts, or a class for expanded clones, and some rows have none.

cdr3_nt: TGTGCCAGCAGCTTCACTTGGACTTTACAAGAGACCCAGTACTTC; cdr3_aa: CASSFTWTLQETQYF; j_call: TRBJ2-5; clone_size: many; v_call: TRBV11-2; d_call: NA
cdr3_nt: TGTGCCAGCAGCGCCCAGGGGAAGTCGAACACCGGGGAGCTGTTTTTT; cdr3_aa: CASSAQGKSNTGELFF; j_call: TRBJ2-2; clone_size: NA; v_call: TRBV7-3; d_call: NA
cdr3_nt: TGCGCCAGCAGCTTGAGCTTTCGAGCCCTTAACACTGAAGCTTTCTTT; cdr3_aa: CASSLSFRALNTEAFF; j_call: TRBJ1-1; clone_size: few; v_call: TRBV5-1; d_call: NA
cdr3_nt: TGTGCCACCAGCAGACCAGGCAATTCACCCCTCCACTTT; cdr3_aa: CATSRPGNSPLHF; j_call: TRBJ1-6; clone_size: many; v_call: TRBV15; d_call: NA
cdr3_nt: TGTGCCAGCAGCCAAACAGGGGGCTGGGCTTCACCCCTCCACTTT; cdr3_aa: CASSQTGGWASPLHF; j_call: TRBJ1-6; clone_size: NA; v_call: TRBV3-1; d_call: TRBD1
cdr3_nt: TGCAGTGCTAGAGACCGAGTACGCTCTGGAAACACCATATATTTT; cdr3_aa: CSARDRVRSGNTIYF; j_call: TRBJ1-3; clone_size: NA; v_call: TRBV20-1; d_call: NA
cdr3_nt: TGTGCCACCGGAGGGAATGAGCAGTTCTTC; cdr3_aa: CATGGNEQFF; j_call: TRBJ2-1; clone_size: few; v_call: TRBV28; d_call: NA
cdr3_nt: TGTGCCAGCAGTGAGGTCGGACAGCGAATCTCTGGAAACACCATATATTTT; cdr3_aa: CASSEVGQRISGNTIYF; j_call: TRBJ1-3; clone_size: many; v_call: TRBV2; d_call: NA
cdr3_nt: TGTGCCAGCAGTTCCTCGGGGGGCGGAAACTCCTACAATGAGCAGTTCTTC; cdr3_aa: CASSSSGGGNSYNEQFF; j_call: TRBJ2-1; clone_size: many; v_call: TRBV28; d_call: NA
cdr3_nt: TGTGCCAGCAGCTTAGAACTGGGGACCTACGAGCAGTACTTC; cdr3_aa: CASSLELGTYEQYF; j_call: TRBJ2-7; clone_size: many; v_call: TRBV7-6; d_call: NA
cdr3_nt: TGTGCCAGCAGCCAGTGGGCAGGGCAGGACGAGCAGTACTTC; cdr3_aa: CASSQWAGQDEQYF; j_call: TRBJ2-7; clone_size: many; v_call: TRBV4-2; d_call: NA
cdr3_nt: TGTGCCAGCAGCCAAACAGGCAATAATTCACCCCTCCACTTT; cdr3_aa: CASSQTGNNSPLHF; j_call: TRBJ1-6; clone_size: many; v_call: TRBV3-1; d_call: NA
cdr3_nt: TGTGCCAGCAGCGCCCGGGATTATCCTGACAATGAGCAGTTCTTC; cdr3_aa: CASSARDYPDNEQFF; j_call: TRBJ2-1; clone_size: NA; v_call: TRBV9; d_call: NA
cdr3_nt: TGCGCCAGCAGCTTGGCCTTGTCTAGCGGGAGTAGTGCTATCAGCTCCTACAATGAGCAGTTCTTC; cdr3_aa: CASSLALSSGSSAISSYNEQFF; j_call: TRBJ2-1; clone_size: few; v_call: TRBV5-1; d_call: TRBD2
cdr3_nt: TGCAGTGCTAGGGCCCTCTTCCAGAGCTCCTACAATGAGCAGTTCTTC; cdr3_aa: CSARALFQSSYNEQFF; j_call: TRBJ2-1; clone_size: many; v_call: TRBV20-1; d_call: NA
cdr3_nt: TGCAGTGGCGAACGGGAGAACCACGAGCAGTTCTTC; cdr3_aa: CSGERENHEQFF; j_call: TRBJ2-1; clone_size: NA; v_call: TRBV20-1; d_call: NA
cdr3_nt: TGTGCCAGCAGTTTATCTTACTTTAGCGGGAGGTCGAGGGATACGCAGTATTTT; cdr3_aa: CASSLSYFSGRSRDTQYF; j_call: TRBJ2-3; clone_size: many; v_call: TRBV28; d_call: TRBD2
cdr3_nt: TGTGCCAGCAGCGCAGGCCATTATCAGCCCCAGCATTTT; cdr3_aa: CASSAGHYQPQHF; j_call: TRBJ1-5; clone_size: few; v_call: TRBV7-6; d_call: NA
cdr3_nt: TGTGCCAGCAGCTTTTGGGGAATATCGAGTCCCTACAATGAGCAGTTCTTC; cdr3_aa: CASSFWGISSPYNEQFF; j_call: TRBJ2-1; clone_size: few; v_call: TRBV7-2; d_call: NA
cdr3_nt: TGTGCCAGCAAGACAGGGAACACCGGGGAGCTGTTTTTT; cdr3_aa: CASKTGNTGELFF; j_call: TRBJ2-2; clone_size: many; v_call: TRBV28; d_call: NA
cdr3_nt: TGTGCCAGCAGTTACCTACTAGCGGGAAACAATGAGCAGTTCTTC; cdr3_aa: CASSYLLAGNNEQFF; j_call: TRBJ2-1; clone_size: few; v_call: TRBV6-5; d_call: TRBD2
cdr3_nt: TGTGCCAGCAGTTTAGGGGGGGCCACTGAAGCTTTCTTT; cdr3_aa: CASSLGGATEAFF; j_call: TRBJ1-1; clone_size: many; v_call: TRBV28; d_call: NA
cdr3_nt: TGCAGCGTTGTTCGACAAAGGGGTTTGGATGAGCAGTTCTTC; cdr3_aa: CSVVRQRGLDEQFF; j_call: TRBJ2-1; clone_size: NA; v_call: TRBV29-1; d_call: NA
cdr3_nt: TGCGCCAGCAGCCAACGCGTCAGCGGCGGAGAGAACACCGGGGAGCTGTTTTTT; cdr3_aa: CASSQRVSGGENTGELFF; j_call: TRBJ2-2; clone_size: few; v_call: TRBV4-1; d_call: NA
cdr3_nt: TGTGCCAGCGCCAGCCAGTTCGCTGTGAACACTGAAGCTTTCTTT; cdr3_aa: CASASQFAVNTEAFF; j_call: TRBJ1-1; clone_size: few; v_call: TRBV6-1; d_call: NA
cdr3_nt: TGTGCCACCGCCGGGGAACGTGGCGGGGAGCTGTTTTTT; cdr3_aa: CATAGERGGELFF; j_call: TRBJ2-2; clone_size: NA; v_call: TRBV7-3; d_call: NA
cdr3_nt: TGTGCCAGCAGCTTGGGCGAGAGACTAGCGGGCTGCTACGAGCAGTACTTC; cdr3_aa: CASSLGERLAGCYEQYF; j_call: TRBJ2-7; clone_size: NA; v_call: TRBV7-9; d_call: TRBD2
cdr3_nt: TGTGCCAGCAGATTCCCGGGACAGGTTGAAGCTTTCTTT; cdr3_aa: CASRFPGQVEAFF; j_call: TRBJ1-1; clone_size: few; v_call: TRBV6-1; d_call: TRBD1
cdr3_nt: TGCAGTGCTAGAGGGGACAGGTCGGAGAGGGACGAGCAGTACTTC; cdr3_aa: CSARGDRSERDEQYF; j_call: TRBJ2-7; clone_size: NA; v_call: TRBV20-1; d_call: TRBD1
cdr3_nt: TGTGCCAGCCAAAGGTCGGGGCTGGTTGAGCAGTTCTTC; cdr3_aa: CASQRSGLVEQFF; j_call: TRBJ2-1; clone_size: many; v_call: TRBV27; d_call: NA
cdr3_nt: TGTGCCAGCAGCGGGCGGGAGGGTCGAAACACCGGGGAGCTGTTTTTT; cdr3_aa: CASSGREGRNTGELFF; j_call: TRBJ2-2; clone_size: NA; v_call: TRBV3-1; d_call: TRBD2
cdr3_nt: TGCAGTGCCAACCGGGAAGTCTCTGGAAACACCATATATTTT; cdr3_aa: CSANREVSGNTIYF; j_call: TRBJ1-3; clone_size: NA; v_call: TRBV20-1; d_call: NA
cdr3_nt: TGCAGTGCCGCACCGGAATACGAGCAGTACTTC; cdr3_aa: CSAAPEYEQYF; j_call: TRBJ2-7; clone_size: many; v_call: TRBV20-1; d_call: NA
cdr3_nt: TGTGCCAGCAGCCGTGGGACTAGCACCGGGGAGCTGTTTTTT; cdr3_aa: CASSRGTSTGELFF; j_call: TRBJ2-2; clone_size: few; v_call: TRBV12-3/TRBV12-4; d_call: TRBD2
cdr3_nt: TGTGCCAGCAGTCCGATTTTCGGGGAGGAAGAGACCCAGTACTTC; cdr3_aa: CASSPIFGEEETQYF; j_call: TRBJ2-5; clone_size: NA; v_call: TRBV25-1; d_call: NA
cdr3_nt: TGTGCCAGCAGCACCTACGGGGGGGCCGAGACCCAGTACTTC; cdr3_aa: CASSTYGGAETQYF; j_call: TRBJ2-5; clone_size: many; v_call: TRBV7-2; d_call: TRBD2
cdr3_nt: TGTGCCATCAGGACAGGGGGCAGTTCACCCCTCCACTTT; cdr3_aa: CAIRTGGSSPLHF; j_call: TRBJ1-6; clone_size: NA; v_call: TRBV10-3; d_call: TRBD1
cdr3_nt: TGCAGTGCTCAAAGGGGTGTGAACTATGGCTACACCTTC; cdr3_aa: CSAQRGVNYGYTF; j_call: TRBJ1-2; clone_size: many; v_call: TRBV20-1; d_call: NA